The rows below give T cell receptor beta chains drawn from one sample of a study of cytomegalovirus exposure and HLA in healthy donors. The repertoire was sequenced with immunoSEQ multiplex PCR; TCRdb's copy has only in-frame clones and lacks some. The table shows 150,000 to 200,000 clones, with more than 85% occurring only once. Sequenced input: PBMCs. The receptor set was obtained from a woman aged 18 to 35 in good health and CMV-seronegative. The CDR3 runs from the conserved cysteine through the conserved F or W. Fields, in order: D gene, J gene, V gene, clone size, CDR3 protein, CDR3 DNA. D genes are given only for firm matches. Rows give clone size only sometimes, using once, few, many, or a class for an expanded clone.

>TRBD2|TRBJ2-1|TRBV30|once
CAWSSLADYNEQFF
TGTGCCTGGAGTAGCCTAGCGGATTACAATGAGCAGTTCTTC
>TRBD1|TRBJ1-1|TRBV10-3|NA
CAISESLTGGAGNTEAFF
TGTGCCATCAGTGAGTCCTTGACAGGGGGCGCCGGGAACACTGAAGCTTTCTTT
>NA|TRBJ1-5|TRBV28|NA
CASSLLNQPQHF
TGTGCCAGCAGTTTACTTAATCAGCCCCAGCATTTT
>TRBD1|TRBJ2-5|TRBV19|NA
CASSRDSQETQYF
TGTGCCAGTAGCCGGGACAGCCAAGAGACCCAGTACTTC
>TRBD2|TRBJ2-3|TRBV5-3|NA
CASLRSGTSGTSTDTQYF
TGTGCCAGCCTACGGTCCGGGACTAGCGGGACTAGCACAGATACGCAGTATTTT
>TRBD1|TRBJ1-5|TRBV2|NA
CASTDDRGLEPQHF
TGTGCCAGCACCGACGACAGGGGGCTGGAGCCCCAGCATTTT
>NA|TRBJ2-5|TRBV7-8|NA
CASSLSPRETQYF
TGTGCCAGCAGCTTAAGCCCCCGGGAGACCCAGTACTTC
>NA|TRBJ2-6|TRBV14|NA
CASSQDLRGASGANVLTF
TGTGCCAGCAGCCAAGACCTACGTGGGGCTTCTGGGGCCAACGTCCTGACTTTC
>TRBD2|TRBJ2-7|TRBV20-1|NA
CSKAGGYEQYF
TGCAGTAAAGCGGGGGGATACGAGCAGTACTTC
>TRBD1|TRBJ1-2|TRBV6-1|NA
CASSEEQGFYGYTF
TGTGCCAGCAGTGAAGAACAGGGGTTTTATGGCTACACCTTC
>TRBD2|TRBJ2-1|TRBV13|NA
CASSPTSGRYNEQFF
TGTGCCAGCAGCCCGACTAGCGGGAGGTACAATGAGCAGTTCTTC
>NA|TRBJ2-5|TRBV19|NA
CASSIEGSAVETQYF
TGTGCCAGTAGTATAGAAGGTAGTGCGGTCGAGACCCAGTACTTC
>NA|TRBJ2-2|TRBV10-1|NA
CASSRSGENTGELFF
TGCGCCAGCAGTAGGTCAGGGGAGAACACCGGGGAGCTGTTTTTT
>NA|TRBJ1-2|TRBV7-9|NA
CASSGGQFFYGYTF
TGTGCCAGCAGCGGCGGACAGTTCTTCTATGGCTACACCTTC
>TRBD2|TRBJ2-1|TRBV7-6|NA
CASSLFLAGGQGGEQFF
TGTGCCAGCAGCTTATTTCTAGCGGGGGGGCAAGGCGGTGAGCAGTTCTTC
>TRBD1|TRBJ2-2|TRBV7-7|NA
CASSQRTGGDLTDTGELFF
TGTGCTAGCAGCCAAAGGACAGGGGGCGATTTGACGGACACCGGGGAGCTGTTTTTT
>NA|TRBJ2-3|TRBV11-2|NA
CASSFKDTQYF
TGTGCCAGCAGCTTTAAAGATACGCAGTATTTT
>TRBD2|TRBJ2-5|TRBV2|NA
CASSEDELAKYQETQYF
TGTGCCAGCAGTGAAGACGAACTAGCGAAGTACCAAGAGACCCAGTACTTC
>TRBD1|TRBJ2-7|TRBV11-2|NA
CASSFDRGLHEQYF
TGTGCCAGCAGCTTTGACAGGGGGTTGCACGAGCAGTACTTC
>NA|TRBJ1-4|TRBV30|few
CAWSLDGVSGKLFF
TGTGCCTGGAGTTTGGACGGGGTTAGTGGAAAACTGTTTTTT
>TRBD1|TRBJ2-3|TRBV30|few
CAWSRTGETSTDTQYF
TGTGCCTGGAGTCGGACAGGGGAAACTAGCACAGATACGCAGTATTTT
>NA|TRBJ2-7|TRBV11-3|NA
CASSGSREQYF
TGTGCCAGCAGCGGGAGTAGGGAGCAGTACTTC
>NA|TRBJ2-7|TRBV9|NA
CASSVDPTGTYEQYF
TGTGCCAGCAGCGTAGATCCCACAGGTACCTACGAGCAGTACTTC
>TRBD2|TRBJ2-7|TRBV6-5|NA
CASSSETSGGDEQYF
TGTGCCAGCAGTTCCGAGACTAGCGGAGGGGACGAGCAGTACTTC
>NA|TRBJ2-1|TRBV10-1|NA
CASSESLGGRDEQFF
TGCGCCAGCAGTGAGAGCTTGGGGGGGCGGGATGAGCAGTTCTTC
>TRBD2|TRBJ2-3|TRBV5-6|NA
CASSLKGTIEFTDTQYF
TGTGCCAGCAGCTTAAAGGGGACTATTGAATTCACAGATACGCAGTATTTT
>TRBD2|TRBJ2-1|TRBV7-9|NA
CASSPSSGRAYEQFF
TGTGCCAGCAGCCCTTCTAGCGGGAGGGCATATGAGCAGTTCTTC
>NA|TRBJ2-7|TRBV27|NA
CASSANPYSYEQYF
TGTGCCAGCAGTGCGAATCCCTACAGCTACGAGCAGTACTTC
>NA|TRBJ2-1|TRBV23-1|NA
CASSHPSRQGLSSYNEQFF
TGCGCCAGCAGTCATCCCAGTCGGCAGGGGTTGAGCTCCTACAATGAGCAGTTCTTC
>TRBD2|TRBJ2-7|TRBV10-3|NA
CAIRPGLAASYEQYF
TGTGCCATCAGGCCGGGACTAGCGGCCTCCTACGAGCAGTACTTC
>NA|TRBJ2-7|TRBV19|NA
CATYEQYF
TGTGCTACCTACGAGCAGTACTTC
>NA|TRBJ1-6|TRBV15|NA
CATRGEQEVSPLHF
TGTGCCACCAGGGGAGAGCAGGAGGTGTCACCCCTCCACTTT
>NA|TRBJ2-7|TRBV7-9|NA
CASSTAGTTYEQYF
TGTGCCAGCAGCACAGCCGGGACAACCTACGAGCAGTACTTC
>NA|TRBJ2-1|TRBV27|NA
CASYRVGYNEQFF
TGTGCCAGCTACAGGGTAGGGTACAATGAGCAGTTCTTC
>NA|TRBJ1-5|TRBV19|NA
CASSDYRESNQPQHF
TGTGCCAGTAGTGATTACAGGGAAAGCAATCAGCCCCAGCATTTT
>TRBD2|TRBJ2-7|TRBV4-3|few
CASSQGTLAGGGEQYF
TGCGCCAGCAGCCAAGGGACCCTAGCGGGGGGGGGCGAGCAGTACTTC
>TRBD1|TRBJ1-2|TRBV28|NA
CASSSGQPYTF
TGTGCCAGCAGTTCGGGACAGCCCTACACCTTC
>NA|TRBJ2-5|TRBV12-2|NA
CASRSPGLIAGEAETQYF
TGTGCAAGTCGCTCACCGGGCCTAATAGCGGGAGAGGCAGAGACCCAGTACTTC
>NA|TRBJ2-7|TRBV18|NA
CASSDQGKGYEQYF
TGTGCCAGCTCAGACCAGGGGAAAGGCTACGAGCAGTACTTC
>TRBD1|TRBJ2-7|TRBV9|few
CASSAAGQGIHEQYF
TGTGCCAGCAGCGCCGCGGGACAGGGGATCCACGAGCAGTACTTC
>NA|TRBJ2-2|TRBV18|NA
CASSPQRQAPGELFF
TGTGCCAGCTCACCACAAAGGCAGGCGCCCGGGGAGCTGTTTTTT
>TRBD1|TRBJ2-5|TRBV10-3|NA
CAISEGGQGVETQYF
TGTGCCATCAGTGAAGGGGGACAGGGGGTCGAGACCCAGTACTTC
>TRBD1|TRBJ2-1|TRBV4-1|NA
CASSQAQGDEQFF
TGCGCCAGCAGCCAAGCACAGGGGGATGAGCAGTTCTTC
>NA|TRBJ2-7|TRBV30|NA
CAWAGSYEQYF
TGTGCCTGGGCAGGGTCCTACGAGCAGTACTTC
>TRBD1|TRBJ2-4|TRBV28|NA
CASSSGQGINIQYF
TGTGCCAGCAGTTCCGGACAGGGAATAAACATTCAGTACTTC
>NA|TRBJ2-2|TRBV2|NA
CASSQDRPNTGELFF
TGTGCCAGCAGCCAAGACAGACCAAACACCGGGGAGCTGTTTTTT
>NA|TRBJ2-2|TRBV11-3|once
CASSLGANTGELFF
TGTGCCAGCAGCTTAGGCGCGAACACCGGGGAGCTGTTTTTT
>TRBD2|TRBJ2-1|TRBV11-3|NA
CASSRSSGSYNEQFF
TGTGCCAGCAGCCGCAGTAGCGGGAGTTACAATGAGCAGTTCTTC
>NA|TRBJ1-2|TRBV6-6|NA
CASSTGNYGYTF
TGTGCCAGCAGTACAGGGAACTATGGCTACACCTTC
>NA|TRBJ1-2|TRBV6-5|NA
CASSSDFYGYTF
TGTGCCAGCAGTTCCGACTTCTATGGCTACACCTTC
>NA|TRBJ1-1|TRBV27|NA
CASSLEVEATEAFF
TGTGCCAGCAGTTTAGAGGTTGAGGCCACTGAAGCTTTCTTT